These 22 T cell receptor beta chains share one sample of origin, sequenced in a study of radiotherapy plus CTLA-4 blockade in lung cancer. Using immunoSEQ multiplex PCR, the repertoire was profiled, and TCRdb retains in-frame clones only, with some absent. The sample records 55,000 to 65,000 clones, 70% to 80% being singletons. The sample here was peripheral blood, taken from a patient treated with radiotherapy plus ipilimumab. All receptors derive from a human donor with non-small cell lung cancer who had a complete response to radiotherapy plus ipilimumab.

The chain employs TRBV9 and TRBJ2-2; tentatively, D is TRBD1 (5 bases). CDR3 size: 16 residues. CDR1 and CDR2 from the germline V gene are SGDLS and YYNGEE. Trimming stripped 5 bases from V and 0 bases from J, with 14 bases between. CDR3 in DNA: TGTGCCAGCAGTCCTCTGGGGCGGCCGAACACCGGGGAGCTGTTTTTT. It codes for CASSPLGRPNTGELFF.

This clone came up a few times. The chain recombines TRBV6-5 with TRBJ1-2; 7 bases are a match to TRBD1. Trimming removed 7 bases from V and 2 bases from J; junction bases left unmatched: 4. The CDR3 sequence is 13 residues long. Germline V gene lookup returns CDR1 MNHEY and CDR2 SVGAGI. The CDR3 nucleotides read TGTGCCAGCACCCCGGGACAGAACTATGGCTACACCTTC. Protein sequence: CASTPGQNYGYTF.

This clone has just one count. The chain links TRBV6-6 to TRBJ1-1; perhaps TRBD1 as D (5 bases). The germline gives CDR1 MNHNY, CDR2 SVGAGI (reference sequence). This CDR3 has 14 residues. V was shortened by 2 bases and J by 5 bases, with 12 bases between the two germline ends. CDR3 protein: CASSYGAGWTEAFF. The CDR3, as DNA: TGTGCCAGCAGTTACGGGGCAGGGTGGACTGAAGCTTTCTTT.

The CDR3 coding sequence is TGCGCCAGCAGCCACCTGACAGCATCTGGAAACACCATATATTTT. Protein product: CASSHLTASGNTIYF. V and J are TRBV4-1 and TRBJ1-3; D may be TRBD1 (5 bases). Germline CDR1 reads MGHRA; CDR2 reads YSYEKL. V lost 3 bases and J lost 1, with 10 bases in between. This CDR3 has 15 residues.

The genes are TRBV7-9 and TRBJ1-6; D not resolved. The CDR3 length is 15 residues. V was clipped by 4 bases and J by 6 bases, with 13 bases between them. Germline V CDR1 and CDR2: SEHNR, FQNEAQ (reference sequence). CDR3 region: CASSSRGNPNSPLHF. In nucleotides, the CDR3 is TGTGCCAGCAGCTCCAGAGGGAATCCTAATTCACCCCTCCACTTT.

The DNA for the CDR3 is TGTGCCAGCACGAACGCAGGGGGCGCGGTCGGTGGCTACACCTTC. This encodes CASTNAGGAVGGYTF. V usage is TRBV6-1 and J usage is TRBJ1-2; 8 positions match TRBD1. CDR3 length equals 15 residues. Germline values: CDR1 MNHNS, CDR2 SASEGT. V lost 7 bases, J lost 7 bases, and 14 bases stayed unmatched.

V gene TRBV10-1 combines with J gene TRBJ2-1, with 9 nucleotides matching TRBD2. The CDR3 totals 15 residues. V shed 5 bases, J shed 9 bases, and the junction held 11 bases outside the gene matches. Germline V lookup: CDR1 WNHNN, CDR2 SYGVQD (reference sequence). The CDR3: CASSTGLAFIPEQFF. CDR3 DNA: TGCGCCAGCAGTACAGGACTAGCGTTTATTCCTGAGCAGTTCTTC.

The V and J genes are TRBV10-3 and TRBJ1-2; TRBD1 is a possible D gene (5 bases). The CDR3 sequence is 12 residues long. In germline, CDR1 is ENHRY, CDR2 SYGVKD. With 2 bases removed from V and 14 bases from J, the gap between germline ends came to 15 bases. The DNA for the CDR3 is TGTGCCATCAGTGAGAACAGGTATGGGTGGACCTTC. It translates to CAISENRYGWTF.

This clone was picked up a small number of times. This sequence joins TRBV7-2 and TRBJ1-2, with D perhaps matching TRBD1 (5 bases). Germline loops: CDR1 SGHTA, CDR2 FQGNSA. V gave up 1 base and J gave up 6 bases, with 12 bases separating them. CDR3 length equals 14 residues. In DNA, the CDR3 is TGTGCCAGCAGCTTAGTTCAGGGCAGGCATGGCTACACCTTC. Its protein product is CASSLVQGRHGYTF.

This chain uses TRBV6-1 with TRBJ2-3; possible D gene TRBD1, 5 bases. Trimming took 5 bases from V and 0 from J, leaving 12 bases between them. CDR1 is MNHNS, CDR2 SASEGT, per germline. This CDR3 region has 15 residues. The CDR3 DNA sequence: TGTGCCAGCAGTTGGGGCACAGTTAGCACAGATACGCAGTATTTT. Amino acids: CASSWGTVSTDTQYF.

This clone occurred once. This chain links TRBV5-4 with TRBJ1-6; D perhaps matches TRBD1 (5 bases). Trimming took off 4 bases at V and 8 bases at J, with 13 bases between the two ends. From germline, CDR1 is SGHNT and CDR2 YYREEE (reference sequence). This CDR3 has 14 amino acids. This chain's CDR3 is CASSPHRGDSPLHF. The CDR3 region has the DNA TGTGCCAGCAGCCCCCATCGGGGGGATTCACCCCTCCACTTT.

Details on this clone: This same CDR3 is encoded by further DNA sequences in the sample. The chain employs TRBV27 and TRBJ1-2, with 7 nucleotides matching TRBD1. The trim removed 6 bases at V and 2 bases at J, leaving 3 bases unmatched. Germline V CDR1 and CDR2: MNHEY, SMNVEV (reference sequence). The length of the CDR3 is 13 residues. CDR3 nucleotide sequence: TGTGCCAGCAGCTTACAGGGGAACTATGGCTACACCTTC. Its translation is CASSLQGNYGYTF.

The V gene is TRBV28, the J gene TRBJ2-1; D is perhaps TRBD2 (6 bases). The V end was cut by 3 bases, the J end by 7 bases, with 13 bases between. The CDR3 runs 14 residues. Per germline, CDR1 MDHEN and CDR2 SYDVKM. Written as DNA, the CDR3 is TGTGCCAGCAGTTTCGAATTCCGGGGGAATGAGCAGTTCTTC. Translating it yields CASSFEFRGNEQFF.

This chain links TRBV13 with TRBJ2-5, with TRBD2 identical over 7 bases. This CDR3 contains 15 residues. V lost 5 bases, J lost 5 bases, and 11 bases stayed unmatched. Germline CDR1 is PRHDT and CDR2 is FYEKMQ (reference sequence). The CDR3 region is CASSRGTKGMETQYF. In DNA form, the CDR3 reads TGTGCCAGCAGCCGAGGGACTAAGGGAATGGAGACCCAGTACTTC. Complete variable domain (other parts from reference TRBV13 and TRBJ2-5): AAGVIQSPRHLIKEKRETATLKCYPIPRHDTVYWYQQGPGQDPQFLISFYEKMQSDKGSIPDRFSAQQFSDYHSELNMSSLELGDSALYFCASSRGTKGMETQYFGPGTRLLVL.

This clone showed up just once. As DNA, the CDR3 is TGTGCCAGCAGCCTAGCCTACGAGCAGTACTTC. This translates into CASSLAYEQYF. This chain connects TRBV5-5 to TRBJ2-7; D remains unclear. This CDR3 spans 11 amino acids. The germline gives CDR1 SGHKS, CDR2 YYEKEE (reference sequence). V was cut by 4 bases and J by 2 bases, with 4 bases left in between.

The chain recombines TRBV21-1 with TRBJ1-2; no DNA check was done on the table's D call, TRBD1. TRBV21-1 is reported as a pseudogene. The CDR3 length is 16 residues. The CDR3 coding sequence is TGTGCCAGCAGCCCCTCCGATGGGACAGGGGGCTATGGCTACACCTTC. It encodes CASSPSDGTGGYGYTF.

The V gene is TRBV7-9, the J gene TRBJ1-1, with 8 bases matching TRBD1. CDR3 length equals 13 residues. The germline V gene encodes CDR1 SEHNR and CDR2 FQNEAQ (reference sequence). The V gene end was trimmed by 4 bases and the J gene end by 5 bases; junction bases not matched to a gene: 3. The CDR3 coding sequence is TGTGCCAGCAGCTCAAGGACAGGGACTGAAGCTTTCTTT. Encoded protein: CASSSRTGTEAFF.

The J gene is TRBJ1-6, the V gene TRBV6-5; no reliable D call. The CDR3 covers 14 residues. Germline CDR1 is MNHEY and CDR2 is SVGAGI. V lost 6 bases and J lost 0, with 6 bases in between. The CDR3 reads CASRSYSYNSPLHF. DNA of the CDR3: TGTGCCAGCAGGAGTTACTCCTATAATTCACCCCTCCACTTT.

The chain combines TRBV28 with TRBJ2-1, with D possibly matching TRBD2 (6 bases). The CDR3 contains 16 residues. The germline V gene has CDR1 MDHEN and CDR2 SYDVKM. Between the trimmed V and J ends, which lost 7 bases and 0 bases, there was a span of 16 bases. Here the CDR3 DNA reads TGTGCCAGCACCCCCCTCGCGGGGAGCTCCTACAATGAGCAGTTCTTC. Protein product: CASTPLAGSSYNEQFF.

The chain is built from TRBV7-9 and TRBJ2-1; D might be TRBD2 (5 bases). Per the germline V gene, CDR1 is SEHNR and CDR2 is FQNEAQ (reference sequence). The V and J ends lost 3 bases and 6 bases respectively, with 9 bases between them. The CDR3 sequence is 13 residues long. CDR3 coding DNA: TGTGCCAGCAGCTTTATCGGGGTCAATGAGCAGTTCTTC. Translated, it gives CASSFIGVNEQFF.

The chain is built from TRBV5-6 and TRBJ2-7, with D possibly TRBD1 on 7 matching bases. CDR3 size: 16 residues. V was shortened by 4 bases and J by 6 bases, with 23 bases between the two germline ends. Germline V lookup: CDR1 SGHDT, CDR2 YYEEEE. The DNA of the CDR3 is TGTGCCAGCAGCACCCCCCCGACAGGGACTCCTTTCGAGCAGTACTTC. Translation gives CASSTPPTGTPFEQYF.

J is TRBJ2-7 and V is TRBV11-2; 10 bases agree with TRBD1. Germline V gene data show CDR1 as SGHAT and CDR2 as FQNNGV. The V and J ends lost 6 bases and 2 bases, in that order; junction bases with no gene match: 7. The CDR3 has 15 residues. The CDR3 protein is CASRRTGTGAYEQYF. DNA of the CDR3: TGTGCCAGCAGGAGAACCGGGACAGGGGCCTACGAGCAGTACTTC.